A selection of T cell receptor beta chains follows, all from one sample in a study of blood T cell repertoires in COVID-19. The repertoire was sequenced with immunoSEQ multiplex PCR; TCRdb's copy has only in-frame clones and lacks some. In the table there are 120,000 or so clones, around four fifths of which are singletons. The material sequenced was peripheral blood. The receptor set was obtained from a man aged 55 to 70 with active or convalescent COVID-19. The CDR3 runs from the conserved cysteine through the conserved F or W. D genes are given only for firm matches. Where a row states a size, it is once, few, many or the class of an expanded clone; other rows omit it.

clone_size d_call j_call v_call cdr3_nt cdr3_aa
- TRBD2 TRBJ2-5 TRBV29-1 TGCAGCGTCGAGACTAGCCCCCAAGAGACCCAGTACTTC CSVETSPQETQYF
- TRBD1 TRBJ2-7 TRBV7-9 TGTGCCAGCAGCTCAGGACAGGGCCGAGGCTACGAGCAGTACTTC CASSSGQGRGYEQYF
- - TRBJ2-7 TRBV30 TGTGCCTGGAGTGTAGCTAGCAACTACGAGCAGTACTTC CAWSVASNYEQYF
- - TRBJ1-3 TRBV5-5 TGTGCCAGCAGCTTGGGTCCGACGGGGAACACCATATATTTT CASSLGPTGNTIYF
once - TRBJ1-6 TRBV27 TGTGCCAGCAGTTTATCGAGTGCGGTCTATAATTCACCCCTCCACTTT CASSLSSAVYNSPLHF
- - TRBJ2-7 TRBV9 TGTGCCAGCAGCCCCTTAGCGAGAGCCAACGAGCAGTACTTC CASSPLARANEQYF
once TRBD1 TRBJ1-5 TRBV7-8 TGTGCCAGCAGCTTAGCCATTACAGGGGGCGCAGGCAATCAGCCCCAGCATTTT CASSLAITGGAGNQPQHF
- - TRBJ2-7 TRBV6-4 TGTGCCAGCAGTCAAGAACTAGGCCCCTACGAGCAGTACTTC CASSQELGPYEQYF
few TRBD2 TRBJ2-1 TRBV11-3 TGTGCCAGCAGCACCTCCGGGACTAGCGGGTTCAATGAGCAGTTCTTC CASSTSGTSGFNEQFF
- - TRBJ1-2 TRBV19 TGTGCCAGTACCGACATTCGGGGGGACTATGGCTACACCTTC CASTDIRGDYGYTF
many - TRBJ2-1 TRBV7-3 TGTGCCAGCAGCTTAACGAGCAGGCAGGAGGGAGACCGGTTCTTC CASSLTSRQEGDRFF
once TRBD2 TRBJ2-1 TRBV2 TGTGCCAGCAGTGCAAGTGCCAGCGGGAGTGTCGATGAGCAGTTCTTC CASSASASGSVDEQFF
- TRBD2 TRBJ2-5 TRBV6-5 TGTGCCAGCACATACTCCGGACTAGCGGGAGATGAGACCCAGTACTTC CASTYSGLAGDETQYF
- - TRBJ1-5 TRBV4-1 TGCGCCAGCAGCCCGTTTCGGGGGGGTTTGGGCGGAAACAATCAGCCCCAGCATTTT CASSPFRGGLGGNNQPQHF
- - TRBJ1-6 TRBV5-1 TGCGCCAGCAGCTTGGATTCTCCGGAGAATTCACCCCTCCACTTT CASSLDSPENSPLHF
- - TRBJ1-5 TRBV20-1 TGCAGTGCTAGTCCCACCGGTCGCAATCAGCCCCAGCATTTT CSASPTGRNQPQHF
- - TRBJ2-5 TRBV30 TGTGCCTGGAGTTCCCTGGGCGGGGCGAAAGAGACCCAGTACTTC CAWSSLGGAKETQYF
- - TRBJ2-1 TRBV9 TGTGCCAGCAGCCCCACAGACAATGAGCAGTTCTTC CASSPTDNEQFF
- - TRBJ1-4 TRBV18 TGTGCCAGCTCACCCCGACGGGTACATGAAAAACTGTTTTTT CASSPRRVHEKLFF
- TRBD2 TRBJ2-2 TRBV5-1 TGCGCCAGCAGCTTGGTGACTAGCGGGACCCTGGGGACCGGGGAGCTGTTTTTT CASSLVTSGTLGTGELFF
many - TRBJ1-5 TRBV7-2 TGTGCCAGCCACCAGGGAGGGGTGGATCAGCCCCAGCATTTT CASHQGGVDQPQHF
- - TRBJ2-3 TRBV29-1 TGCAGCGTTGAAGGACAGGGCGGAGGGGATACGCAGTATTTT CSVEGQGGGDTQYF
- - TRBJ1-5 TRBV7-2 TGTGCCAGCAGCCTACCCTCGACAGGCCGGGCTAGCAATCAGCCCCAGCATTTT CASSLPSTGRASNQPQHF
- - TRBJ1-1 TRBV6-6 TGTGCCAGCAGTTACCGCTCAGGGTACGCTGAAGCTTTCTTT CASSYRSGYAEAFF
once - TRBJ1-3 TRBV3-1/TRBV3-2 TGTGCCAGCAGCCAAGCGGGGGGGAAAGGAAACACCATATATTTT CASSQAGGKGNTIYF
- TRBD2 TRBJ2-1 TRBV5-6 TGTGCCAGCAGCCCCGTAGCGGGCCCCTACAATGAGCAGTTCTTC CASSPVAGPYNEQFF
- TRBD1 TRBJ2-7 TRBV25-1 TGTGCCACCCGGGACAGGGCCTCCTACGAGCAGTACTTC CATRDRASYEQYF
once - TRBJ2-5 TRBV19 TGTGCAACGGCGGAGGACCAGTCCCAAGAGACCCAGTACTTC CATAEDQSQETQYF
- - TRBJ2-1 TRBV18 TGTGCCAGCTCACCATCTGGCCCCCTGTTCTTC CASSPSGPLFF
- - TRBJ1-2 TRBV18 TGTGCCAGCTCAGAAACCGAGAACTATGGCTACACCTTC CASSETENYGYTF
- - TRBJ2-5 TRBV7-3 TGTGCCAGCAGCTTAAACAGGCAAGAGACCCAGTACTTC CASSLNRQETQYF
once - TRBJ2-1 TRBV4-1 TGCGCCAGCAGCCAAGAGACATCGTTTTACAATGAGCAGTTCTTC CASSQETSFYNEQFF
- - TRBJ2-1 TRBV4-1 TGCGCCAGCAGCCCCTCGGGGATCGAGCAGTTCTTC CASSPSGIEQFF
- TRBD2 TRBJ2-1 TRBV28 TGTGCCAGCAGTCCTCTTAGCGGGGGGACCTACAATGAGCAGTTCTTC CASSPLSGGTYNEQFF
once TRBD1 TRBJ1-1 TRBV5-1 TGCGCCAGCAGCCTTGGACAGGGAACGCCGAACACTGAAGCTTTCTTT CASSLGQGTPNTEAFF
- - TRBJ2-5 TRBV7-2 TGTGCCAGCAGCTTATTGATGGTTCGCACTCAAGAGACCCAGTACTTC CASSLLMVRTQETQYF
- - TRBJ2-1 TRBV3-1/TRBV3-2 TGTGCCAGCAGCCAAGTCCTTAGGAGGACCCATGAGCAGTTCTTC CASSQVLRRTHEQFF
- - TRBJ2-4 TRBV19 TGTGCCAGTAGTATAGCGGACATTCAGTACTTC CASSIADIQYF
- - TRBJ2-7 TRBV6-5 TGTGCCAGCATGGTGTCCGGGTCGGGCTCCTACGAGCAGTACTTC CASMVSGSGSYEQYF
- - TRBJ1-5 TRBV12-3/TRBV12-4 TGTGCCAGCAGTTTTTCGGGGTCTCAGCCCCAGCATTTT CASSFSGSQPQHF
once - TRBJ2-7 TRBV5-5 TGTGCCAGCAGCTTCCCCGCCGGCCAGCGGACCTACGAGCAGTACTTC CASSFPAGQRTYEQYF
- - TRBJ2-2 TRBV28 TGTGCCAGCAGTTTAAGGGGAACCGGGGAGCTGTTTTTT CASSLRGTGELFF
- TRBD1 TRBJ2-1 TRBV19 TGTGCCAGTACCCCGCCCTTAGGGACAGGGGACAATGAGCAGTTCTTC CASTPPLGTGDNEQFF
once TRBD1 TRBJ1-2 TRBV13 TGTGCCAGCAGCCCCCGACAGGGTCCTACGTTCTATGGCTACACCTTC CASSPRQGPTFYGYTF
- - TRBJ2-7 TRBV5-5 TGTGCCAGCAGCTTGGACAGGTCCTACGAGCAGTACTTC CASSLDRSYEQYF
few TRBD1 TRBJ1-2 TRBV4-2 TGTGCCAGCAGCCAAGACGGGACAGGAATTAACTATGGCTACACCTTC CASSQDGTGINYGYTF